The T cell receptor (beta chain) under discussion was sequenced for a study of blood T cell repertoires in COVID-19. The overall study: T cells, B-cell-depleted T cells, or PBMCs provided the cDNA or gDNA that served as material.

With 2 bases clipped from V and 6 bases from J, the junction kept 11 bases outside the gene matches. Germline V gives CDR1 LNHDA, CDR2 SQIVND (reference sequence). The CDR3 runs 16 residues. Per the original data handling: Reference gene primer amplification gave estimated nucleated cell counts. TCRdb's table, derived via immunoSEQ multiplex PCR, lists solely in-frame clones and lacks some. That table supplies the V and J calls and clone size; D and trimming were determined from the DNA. The sample lists 90,000 to 120,000 clones, about nine tenths occurring once. The sequencing input was peripheral blood. The J gene is TRBJ1-2, the V gene TRBV19, with 8 bases lining up with TRBD1. This TCR was recovered from a human donor in a cohort sampled during active COVID-19. The CDR3 protein is CASSIYPGQGGHGYTF. The CDR3 DNA sequence: TGTGCCAGTAGTATATACCCCGGACAGGGAGGGCATGGCTACACCTTC.